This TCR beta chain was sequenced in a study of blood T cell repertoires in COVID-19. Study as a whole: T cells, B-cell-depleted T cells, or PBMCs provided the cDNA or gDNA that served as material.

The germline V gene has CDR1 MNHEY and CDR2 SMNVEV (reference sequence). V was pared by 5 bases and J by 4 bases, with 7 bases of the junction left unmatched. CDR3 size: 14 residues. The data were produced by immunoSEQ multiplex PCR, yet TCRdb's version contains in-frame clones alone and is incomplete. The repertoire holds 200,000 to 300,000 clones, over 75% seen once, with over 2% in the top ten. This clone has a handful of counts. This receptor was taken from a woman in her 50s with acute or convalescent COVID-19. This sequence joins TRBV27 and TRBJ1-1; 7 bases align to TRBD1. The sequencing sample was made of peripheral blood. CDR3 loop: CASSPLAGGTEAFF. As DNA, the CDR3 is TGTGCCAGCAGTCCATTGGCAGGGGGCACTGAAGCTTTCTTT.